The T cell receptor beta chain under discussion was sequenced for a study of T cells expressing NK-cell markers. Study observations and caveats: There were a handful of donors in whom these clonotypes also led the CD3+CD56-NKG2C+ fraction. Top CD8+ clonotypes included the dominant CD3+CD56+NKG2C+ clonotypes in roughly 6 donors.

A remark on this clonotype: Its target is unknown.

Germline loops: CDR1 SGHDT, CDR2 YYEEEE. The CDR3 sequence is 14 residues long. TCR beta cDNA was generated via 5'RACE template switching incorporating UMIs. No DNA is given; TCRdb re-called the 5' RACE reads and lists each CDR3 protein once. This sample's table reports a few hundred thousand distinct CDR3 sequences. Sequences were obtained from blood T cells: a sorted CD56 or NKG2C T cell subset, CD4+ or CD8+ T cells, or bulk PBMC T cells (not recorded which). This receptor was taken from a woman in her fifties or sixties in good health. The J gene is TRBJ1-1, the V gene TRBV5-6; the D call of TRBD1 rests on TCRdb alone, since no DNA is present to check it. The CDR3 is CASSGDGSSTEAFF.